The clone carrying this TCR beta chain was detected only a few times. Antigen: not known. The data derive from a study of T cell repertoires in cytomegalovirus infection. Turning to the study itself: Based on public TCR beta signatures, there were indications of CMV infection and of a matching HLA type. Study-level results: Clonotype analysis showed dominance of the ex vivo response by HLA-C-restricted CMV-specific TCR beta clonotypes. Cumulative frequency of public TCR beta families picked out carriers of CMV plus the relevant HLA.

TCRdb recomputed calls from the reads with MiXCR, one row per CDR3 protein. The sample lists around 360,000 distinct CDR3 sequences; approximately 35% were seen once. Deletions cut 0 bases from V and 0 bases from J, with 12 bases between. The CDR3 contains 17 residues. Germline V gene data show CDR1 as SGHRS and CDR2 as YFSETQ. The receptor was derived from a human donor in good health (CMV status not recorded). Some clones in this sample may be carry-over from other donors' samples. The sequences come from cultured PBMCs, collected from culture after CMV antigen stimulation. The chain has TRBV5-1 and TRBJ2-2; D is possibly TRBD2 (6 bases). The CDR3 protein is CASSLGFGLPNTGELFF. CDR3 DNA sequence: TGCGCCAGCAGCTTGGGTTTCGGACTACCGAACACCGGGGAGCTGTTTTTT. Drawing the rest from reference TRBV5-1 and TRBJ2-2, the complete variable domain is KAGVTQTPRYLIKTRGQQVTLSCSPISGHRSVSWYQQTPGQGLQFLFEYFSETQRNKGNFPGRFSGRQFSNSRSEMNVSTLELGDSALYLCASSLGFGLPNTGELFFGEGSRLTVL.